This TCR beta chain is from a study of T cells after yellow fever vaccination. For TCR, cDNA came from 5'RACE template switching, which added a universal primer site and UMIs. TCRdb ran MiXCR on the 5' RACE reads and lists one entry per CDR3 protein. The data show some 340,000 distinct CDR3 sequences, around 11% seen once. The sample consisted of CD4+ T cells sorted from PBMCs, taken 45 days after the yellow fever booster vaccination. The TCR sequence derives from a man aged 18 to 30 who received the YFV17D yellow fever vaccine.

CDR3 nucleotide sequence: TGCAGTGCAAAAGGGGCGCCGCCCCAGCATTTT. Protein sequence: CSAKGAPPQHF. The rearrangement uses TRBV20-1 and TRBJ1-5; tentatively, D is TRBD1 (5 bases). CDR3 length equals 11 residues. Per germline, CDR1 DFQATT and CDR2 SNEGSKA (reference sequence). V was shortened by 6 bases and J by 9 bases, with 12 bases between the two germline ends.